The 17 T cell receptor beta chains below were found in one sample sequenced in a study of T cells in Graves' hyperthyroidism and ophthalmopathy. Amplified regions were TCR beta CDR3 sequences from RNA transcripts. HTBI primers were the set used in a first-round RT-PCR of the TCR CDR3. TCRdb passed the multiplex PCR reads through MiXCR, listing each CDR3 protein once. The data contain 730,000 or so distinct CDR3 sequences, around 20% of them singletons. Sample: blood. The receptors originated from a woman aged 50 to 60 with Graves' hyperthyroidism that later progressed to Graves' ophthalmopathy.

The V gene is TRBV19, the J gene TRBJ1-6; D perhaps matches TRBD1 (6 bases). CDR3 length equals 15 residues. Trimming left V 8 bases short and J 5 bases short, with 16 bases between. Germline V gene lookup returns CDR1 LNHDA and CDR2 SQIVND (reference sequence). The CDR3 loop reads CASRTGQNNNSPLHF. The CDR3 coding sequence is TGTGCCAGTCGCACAGGGCAGAACAATAATTCACCCCTCCACTTT.

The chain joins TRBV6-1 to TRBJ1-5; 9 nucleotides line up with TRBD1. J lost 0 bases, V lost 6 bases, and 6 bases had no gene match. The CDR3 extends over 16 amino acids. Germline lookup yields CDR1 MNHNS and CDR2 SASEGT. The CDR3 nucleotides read TGTGCCAGCAGGAAAGGACAGGGGAATAGCAATCAGCCCCAGCATTTT. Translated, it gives CASRKGQGNSNQPQHF.

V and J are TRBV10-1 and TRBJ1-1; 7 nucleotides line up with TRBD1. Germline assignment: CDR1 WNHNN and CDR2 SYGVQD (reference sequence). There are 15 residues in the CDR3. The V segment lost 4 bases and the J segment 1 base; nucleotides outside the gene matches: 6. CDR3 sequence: CASSAQGSGNTEAFF. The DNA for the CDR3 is TGCGCCAGCAGTGCACAGGGGTCGGGGAACACTGAAGCTTTCTTT.

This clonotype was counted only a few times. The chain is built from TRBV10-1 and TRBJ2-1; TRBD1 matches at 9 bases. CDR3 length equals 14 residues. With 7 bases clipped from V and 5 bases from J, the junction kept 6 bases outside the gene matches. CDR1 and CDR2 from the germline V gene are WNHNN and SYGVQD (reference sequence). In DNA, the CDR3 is TGCGCCAGCAAGGACAGGGGAGGGAACAATGAGCAGTTCTTC. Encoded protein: CASKDRGGNNEQFF.

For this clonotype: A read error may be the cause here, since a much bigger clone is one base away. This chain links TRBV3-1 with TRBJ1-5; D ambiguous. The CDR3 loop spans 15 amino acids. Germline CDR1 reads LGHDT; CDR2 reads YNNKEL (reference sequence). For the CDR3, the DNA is TGTGCCAGAAGCCAAGAGGGCGCTCTTAATCAGCCCCAGCATTTT. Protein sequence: CARSQEGALNQPQHF.

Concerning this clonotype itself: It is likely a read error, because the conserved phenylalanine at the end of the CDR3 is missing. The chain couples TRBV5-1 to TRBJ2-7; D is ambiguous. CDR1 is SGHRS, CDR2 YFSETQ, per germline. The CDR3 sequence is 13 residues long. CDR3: CASSRGNSYEQYS. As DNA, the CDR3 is TGTGCCAGCAGTCGAGGAAACTCCTACGAGCAGTACTCC.

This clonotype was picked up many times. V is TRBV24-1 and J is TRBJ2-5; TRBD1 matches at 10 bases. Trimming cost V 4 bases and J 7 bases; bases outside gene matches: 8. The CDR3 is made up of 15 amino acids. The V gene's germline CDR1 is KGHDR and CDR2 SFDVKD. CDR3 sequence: CATSERTGGIGTQYF. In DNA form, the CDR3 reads TGTGCCACCAGTGAACGGACAGGGGGGATCGGGACCCAGTACTTC.

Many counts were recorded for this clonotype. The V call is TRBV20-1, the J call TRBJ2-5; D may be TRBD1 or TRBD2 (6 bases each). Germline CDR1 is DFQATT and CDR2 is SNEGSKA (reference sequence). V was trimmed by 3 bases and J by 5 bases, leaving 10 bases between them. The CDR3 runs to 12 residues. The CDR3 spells CSASRGGETQYF. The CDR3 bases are TGCAGTGCTAGTCGAGGGGGGGAGACCCAGTACTTC.

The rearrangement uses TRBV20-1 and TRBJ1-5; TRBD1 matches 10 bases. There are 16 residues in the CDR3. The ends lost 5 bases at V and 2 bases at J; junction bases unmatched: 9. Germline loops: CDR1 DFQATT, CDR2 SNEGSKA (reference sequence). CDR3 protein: CSAEQTGGEGNQPQHF. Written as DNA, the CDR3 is TGCAGTGCTGAACAGACAGGGGGCGAGGGCAATCAGCCCCAGCATTTT.

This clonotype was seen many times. In nucleotides, the CDR3 is TGTGCCAGCAGTGAAATAACAGGGGGCTTAAGTCAGCCCCAGCATTTT. The encoded protein is CASSEITGGLSQPQHF. The chain uses TRBV6-1 and TRBJ1-5, with 9 nucleotides matching TRBD1. CDR1 MNHNS and CDR2 SASEGT come from the germline V gene. The junction had 8 bases not matched to a gene; V was cut back by 2 bases and J by 6 bases. CDR3 size: 16 residues.

The CDR3 sequence is CASGFGVHEKLFF. The CDR3 DNA is TGCGCCAGCGGCTTTGGGGTGCATGAAAAACTGTTTTTT. The J gene is TRBJ1-4, the V gene TRBV10-2; D is uncertain. The V gene's germline CDR1 is WSHSY and CDR2 SAAADI. Trimming removed 8 bases from V and 6 bases from J, with 13 bases in between. The CDR3 consists of 13 residues.

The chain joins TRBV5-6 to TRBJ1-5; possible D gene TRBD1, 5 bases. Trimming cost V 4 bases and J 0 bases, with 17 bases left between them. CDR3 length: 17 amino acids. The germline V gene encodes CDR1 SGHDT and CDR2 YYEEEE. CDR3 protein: CASSLLSGRHSNQPQHF. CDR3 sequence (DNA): TGTGCCAGCAGCCTACTTTCGGGACGGCATAGCAATCAGCCCCAGCATTTT. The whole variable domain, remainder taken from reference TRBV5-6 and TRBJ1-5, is DAGVTQSPTHLIKTRGQQVTLRCSPKSGHDTVSWYQQALGQGPQFIFQYYEEEERQRGNFPDRFSGHQFPNYSSELNVNALLLGDSALYLCASSLLSGRHSNQPQHFGDGTRLSIL.

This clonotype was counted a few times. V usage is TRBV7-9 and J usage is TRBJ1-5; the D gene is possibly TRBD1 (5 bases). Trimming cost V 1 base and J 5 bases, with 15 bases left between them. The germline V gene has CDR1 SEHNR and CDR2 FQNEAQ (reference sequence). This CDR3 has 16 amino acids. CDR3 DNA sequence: TGTGCCAGCAGCTTAGTTGGAGGGGAAAGAGATCAGCCCCAGCATTTT. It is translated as CASSLVGGERDQPQHF.

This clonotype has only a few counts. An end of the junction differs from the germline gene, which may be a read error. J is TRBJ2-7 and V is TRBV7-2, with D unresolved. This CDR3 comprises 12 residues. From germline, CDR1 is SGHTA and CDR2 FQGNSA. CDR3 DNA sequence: TGTGCCAGCAGCTTAGCTCGCAGCGCAAGCGACTTC. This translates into CASSLARSASDF.

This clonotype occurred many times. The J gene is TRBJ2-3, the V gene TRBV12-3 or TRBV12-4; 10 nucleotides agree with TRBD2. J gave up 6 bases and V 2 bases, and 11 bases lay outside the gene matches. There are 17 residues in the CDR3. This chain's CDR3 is CASSLKPLAGESDTQYF. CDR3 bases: TGTGCCAGCAGTTTAAAGCCGCTAGCGGGGGAATCGGATACGCAGTATTTT.

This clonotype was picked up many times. The CDR3 here is CASSGVLAAVVLSSYNEQFF. CDR3 coding DNA: TGCGCCAGCAGTGGGGTACTAGCGGCGGTCGTCCTAAGCTCCTACAATGAGCAGTTCTTC. The chain couples TRBV10-1 to TRBJ2-1, with 8 bases aligning to TRBD2. Trimming took 4 bases from V and 0 from J; bases not matched to a gene: 17. This CDR3 spans 20 amino acids. Germline CDR1 reads WNHNN; CDR2 reads SYGVQD (reference sequence).

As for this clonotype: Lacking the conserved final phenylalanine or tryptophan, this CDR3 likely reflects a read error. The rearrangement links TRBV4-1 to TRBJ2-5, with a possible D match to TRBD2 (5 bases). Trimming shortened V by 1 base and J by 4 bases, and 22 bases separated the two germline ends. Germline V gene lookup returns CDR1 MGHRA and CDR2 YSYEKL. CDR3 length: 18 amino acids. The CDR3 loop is CASSQGPGSAWTVETQYL. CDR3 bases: TGCGCCAGCAGCCAAGGACCGGGGTCTGCCTGGACGGTAGAGACCCAGTACCTC.